A selection of T cell receptor beta chains follows, all from one sample in a study of blood T cells in healthy people across ages. TCRdb recomputed calls from the 5' RACE reads with MiXCR, one row per CDR3 protein. Of 1.5 million to 2 million distinct CDR3 sequences in the sample, around half were seen once. Sequences were obtained from blood. The receptors stem from a woman aged 40 to 50 in good health. Each CDR3 is given with its conserved first and last residue. Each record gives: V gene, clone size, D gene, J gene, CDR3 DNA, CDR3 protein. A D gene is named only where the DNA matches it firmly. Only some rows state a clone size, as once, few, many or a class for expanded clones.

>TRBV6-5|once|TRBD2|TRBJ2-1
TGTGCCAGCAGTTCCCCCGGACTAGCGGGGGGGCCGGCTGAGCAGTTCTTC
CASSSPGLAGGPAEQFF
>TRBV7-2|NA|NA|TRBJ2-5
TGTGCCAGCAGCTCATTTGTAGTCGAGACCCAGTACTTC
CASSSFVVETQYF
>TRBV6-5|few|TRBD2|TRBJ2-7
TGTGCCAGCAGTTACAGGCTAGCGGGGGGGGACTACGAGCAGTACTTC
CASSYRLAGGDYEQYF
>TRBV15|NA|TRBD2|TRBJ2-5
TGTGCCACCAGCAGAGATCTGAATTCCCCAGCGGGAGAGCAGTACTTC
CATSRDLNSPAGEQYF
>TRBV5-8|NA|NA|TRBJ1-5
TGTGCCAGCAGCTTTGCCCGGACAGAAAATCAGCCCCAGCATTTT
CASSFARTENQPQHF
>TRBV20-1|NA|NA|TRBJ2-4
TGCAGTGCTAGAGGCGCGGTGCAGCAGTACTTC
CSARGAVQQYF
>TRBV27|NA|NA|TRBJ2-3
TGTGCCAGCAGTTTAATTAGACCAACCACAGATACGCAGTATTTT
CASSLIRPTTDTQYF
>TRBV5-1|NA|NA|TRBJ2-3
TGCGCCAGCAACGGAGGGGGCGGTGGCACGCAGTATTTT
CASNGGGGGTQYF
>TRBV6-5|NA|NA|TRBJ1-6
TGTGCCAGCAGTTATTCAGGGGTGGACTCACCCCTCCACTTT
CASSYSGVDSPLHF
>TRBV6-5|NA|TRBD1|TRBJ1-2
TGTGCCAGCAGTTACTCTGGGGACAGAGGACGCTACACCTTC
CASSYSGDRGRYTF
>TRBV29-1|once|NA|TRBJ2-2
TGCAGCGTTGGGTTCGAGAGCAGTCACACCGGGGAGCTGTTTTTT
CSVGFESSHTGELFF
>TRBV20-1|NA|NA|TRBJ2-5
TGCAGTGCTAGGACCCAGGGGTTTAGGGAGACCCAGTACTTC
CSARTQGFRETQYF
>TRBV7-9|few|TRBD2|TRBJ2-1
TGTGCCAGCAGCTTAGAAGCGGGGGGTGGCAATGAGCAGTTCTTC
CASSLEAGGGNEQFF
>TRBV5-5|NA|TRBD1|TRBJ1-2
TGTGCCAGCGGCCGGGGGACAGTGAACTATGGCTACACCTTC
CASGRGTVNYGYTF
>TRBV9|few|NA|TRBJ2-5
TGTGCCAGCGGGGCCCAACCGCAAGAGACCCAGTACTTC
CASGAQPQETQYF
>TRBV20-1|NA|NA|TRBJ2-1
TGCAGTGCTAGAGTCCAGACTGACGAGCAGTTCTTC
CSARVQTDEQFF
>TRBV11-2|NA|TRBD2|TRBJ2-1
TGTGCCAGCAGAGGGGTAGGTAGGGGACTAGCGGGGGAGAGCTCCTACAATGAGCAGTTCTTC
CASRGVGRGLAGESSYNEQFF
>TRBV5-5|few|NA|TRBJ1-1
TGTGCCAGCCTGGGGGCCAGGGGTGAAGCTTTCTTT
CASLGARGEAFF
>TRBV7-2|NA|NA|TRBJ1-6
TGTGCCAGCAGCTTACTTAGCCCGAAGAGCTCCTATAATTCACCCCTCCACTTT
CASSLLSPKSSYNSPLHF
>TRBV14|NA|NA|TRBJ1-6
TGTGCCAGCAGCCATAGGGAGAGGCACTCCTATAATTCACCCCTCCACTTT
CASSHRERHSYNSPLHF
>TRBV3-1|NA|TRBD2|TRBJ2-4
TGTGCCAGCAGCCAAGGGACTAGCGGGGGTGCCTTAGCCAAAAACATCCAGTACTTC
CASSQGTSGGALAKNIQYF
>TRBV2|NA|TRBD2|TRBJ2-5
TGTGCCAGCAGAGAACGACTAGCGGGTCAAGAGACCCAGTACTTC
CASRERLAGQETQYF
>TRBV20-1|NA|NA|TRBJ1-2
TGCAGTGTTAGCTCGCTCTCTAACTATGGCTACACCTTC
CSVSSLSNYGYTF
>TRBV7-9|few|TRBD2|TRBJ2-5
TGTGCCAGCAGCTTAGGGCGCCGGGGGGAAGAGACCCAGTACTTC
CASSLGRRGEETQYF
>TRBV10-3|few|NA|TRBJ2-5
TGTGCCATCAGTCGGTCGAGCCCAGCCCAAGAGACCCAGTACTTC
CAISRSSPAQETQYF
>TRBV12-3/TRBV12-4|NA|NA|TRBJ1-4
TGTGCCAGCAGTTTAGCTGGGGTCCCCGAAAAACTGTTTTTT
CASSLAGVPEKLFF
>TRBV7-8|few|NA|TRBJ1-4
TGTGCCAGCAGGGATGCAGGGGCTAGTAATGAAAAACTGTTTTTT
CASRDAGASNEKLFF
>TRBV15|once|NA|TRBJ1-4
TGTGCCACCAGCAGAGAGGCCAGCGGGGAAAAACTGTTTTTT
CATSREASGEKLFF
>TRBV6-2/TRBV6-3|NA|NA|TRBJ2-1
TGTGCCAGCACCTCCTACTCGGCTAGGAGGTTCTTC
CASTSYSARRFF
>TRBV29-1|NA|NA|TRBJ1-1
TGCAGCGTTGAAGGAACAACTGAAGCTTTCTTT
CSVEGTTEAFF
>TRBV7-9|NA|NA|TRBJ1-2
TGTGCCACCCCGGGAGAAGACTATGGCTACACCTTC
CATPGEDYGYTF
>TRBV2|few|NA|TRBJ2-5
TGTGCCAGCAGTCTCCGACAGTTACAAGAGACCCAGTACTTC
CASSLRQLQETQYF
>TRBV2|NA|TRBD2|TRBJ2-1
TGTGCCAGCAGTGAGCCGGGACTAGCGGCCTACAATGAGCAGTTCTTC
CASSEPGLAAYNEQFF
>TRBV4-2|NA|TRBD2|TRBJ2-1
TGTGCCAGCAGCCAAGGGCTAGCGGATCCCTCCTACAATGAGCAGTTCTTC
CASSQGLADPSYNEQFF